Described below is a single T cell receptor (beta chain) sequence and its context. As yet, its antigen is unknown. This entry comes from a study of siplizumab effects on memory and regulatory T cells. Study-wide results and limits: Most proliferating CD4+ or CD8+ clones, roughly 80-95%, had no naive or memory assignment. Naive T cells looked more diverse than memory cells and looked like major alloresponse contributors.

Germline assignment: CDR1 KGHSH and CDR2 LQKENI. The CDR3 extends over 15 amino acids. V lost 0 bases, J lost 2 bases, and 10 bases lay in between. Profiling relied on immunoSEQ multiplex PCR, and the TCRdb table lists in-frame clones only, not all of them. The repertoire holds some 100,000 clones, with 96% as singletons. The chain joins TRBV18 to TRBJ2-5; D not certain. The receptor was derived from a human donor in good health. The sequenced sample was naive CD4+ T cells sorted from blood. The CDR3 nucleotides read TGTGCCAGCTCACCACCAAAAGGATCTCAAGAGACCCAGTACTTC. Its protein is CASSPPKGSQETQYF.